The present entry profiles one T cell receptor beta chain with its context. Looked up from germline, CDR1 is SGHDT and CDR2 is YYEEEE. Trimming took 1 base from V and 2 from J, leaving 10 bases between them. The CDR3 sequence is 15 residues long. This sample was taken from a study of cytomegalovirus exposure and HLA in healthy donors. Study context: An early release of data contained about 85 million unique TCRs, which came from HLA-typed donors.

60 Vbeta and 13 Jbeta primers were used in PCR. Original data processing: A later analysis tallied 65 million to 85 million unique TCR beta chains, around 12 million of them shared. Sequencing was performed with immunoSEQ multiplex PCR; in TCRdb, only in-frame clones are kept and a portion is missing. V and J calls and clone size are as listed in that table; D and trimming were resolved from the DNA. The repertoire includes 130,000 to 150,000 clones, 79% of them detected once, and about 6.7% sits in the top ten. The source is a woman between 35 and 50 years old in good health and CMV-seropositive. J is TRBJ1-5 and V is TRBV5-6, with a possible D match to TRBD1 (5 bases). The specimen was PBMCs. CDR3: CASSLTGGGNQPQHF. In nucleotides, the CDR3 is TGTGCCAGCAGCTTGACAGGAGGGGGCAATCAGCCCCAGCATTTT.